The sample holds many counts of the clone carrying this T cell receptor beta chain. As yet, its antigen is unknown. The data derive from a study of blood T cells in healthy people across ages. Then a second PCR, running roughly 6 to 11 cycles, was carried out with a sample-barcoded 5' primer and a J-beta primer mix. TCRdb re-analysed the 5' RACE reads in MiXCR, keeping a single row per CDR3 protein. The table shows more than 800,000 distinct CDR3 sequences, with 29% occurring only once. Study-wide results and caveats: It was not possible, with unsorted PBMCs, to conclusively compare naive and antigen-experienced cells. Whereas aged donors had fewer naive CD4+ cells, long-lived donors had more of them and higher diversity.

Individuals who donated were healthy Caucasians from Russia aged roughly 6 to 95. At least 6.5 million PBMCs were isolated per sample. The clonotype was recovered from an elderly woman in good health. The source material was blood.

DNA of the CDR3: TGTGCCAGCAGCCAAGAGGCACTAGCTCGAGAGACCCAGTACTTC. This sequence encodes CASSQEALARETQYF. The chain links TRBV4-2 to TRBJ2-5; D perhaps matches TRBD2 (6 bases). Trimming pared 0 bases from V and 4 bases from J, leaving 12 bases between. Germline CDR1 reads LGHNA; CDR2 reads YNFKEQ. This CDR3 is 15 amino acids long.